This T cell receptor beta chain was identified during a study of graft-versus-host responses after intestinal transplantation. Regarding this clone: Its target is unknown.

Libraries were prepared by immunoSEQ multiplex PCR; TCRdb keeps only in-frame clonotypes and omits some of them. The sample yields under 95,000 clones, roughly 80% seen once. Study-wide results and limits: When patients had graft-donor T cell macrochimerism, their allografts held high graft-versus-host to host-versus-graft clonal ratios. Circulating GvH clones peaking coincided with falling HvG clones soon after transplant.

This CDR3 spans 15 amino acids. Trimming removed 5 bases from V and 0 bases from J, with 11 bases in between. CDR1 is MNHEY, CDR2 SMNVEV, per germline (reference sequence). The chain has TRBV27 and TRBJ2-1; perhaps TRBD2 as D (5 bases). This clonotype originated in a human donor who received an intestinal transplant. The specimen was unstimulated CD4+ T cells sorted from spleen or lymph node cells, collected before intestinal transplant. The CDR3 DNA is TGTGCCAGCAGTGAAAAAGGGAGCTCCTACAATGAGCAGTTCTTC. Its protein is CASSEKGSSYNEQFF.